This T cell receptor (beta chain) appears in the sequencing data of a study of blood T cell repertoires in COVID-19. Turning to the study itself: Donors in the United States, Italy and Spain gave samples during acute or convalescent COVID-19. Nucleic acid was either cDNA or gDNA, and it came from T cells, B-cell-depleted T cells, or PBMCs.

Recruitment covered about two dozen US areas and drew participants whose ages spanned roughly 18 to 100 years. Cohort allocation depended upon clinical history that participants reported. The CDR3 is 17 residues long. J lost 4 bases, V lost 3 bases, and 15 bases had no gene match. Germline loops: CDR1 SGHAT, CDR2 FQNNGV. This table comes from immunoSEQ multiplex PCR, and its TCRdb copy is limited to in-frame clones, with some not included. The sample records under 500,000 clones, roughly 85% being singletons. The genes are TRBV11-2 and TRBJ2-7, with 7 bases fitting TRBD2. Material: PBMCs or T cells enriched from blood (not recorded which). This clonotype was obtained from a woman between 18 and 29 years old with acute COVID-19. Here the CDR3 reads CASSFQRVGGSKYEQYF. The CDR3 DNA follows: TGTGCCAGCAGCTTTCAACGAGTCGGCGGGAGTAAATACGAGCAGTACTTC. The variable domain in full, with the rest retrieved from reference TRBV11-2 and TRBJ2-7, is EAGVAQSPRYKIIEKRQSVAFWCNPISGHATLYWYQQILGQGPKLLIQFQNNGVVDDSQLPKDRFSAERLKGVDSTLKIQPAKLEDSAVYLCASSFQRVGGSKYEQYFGPGTRLTVT.